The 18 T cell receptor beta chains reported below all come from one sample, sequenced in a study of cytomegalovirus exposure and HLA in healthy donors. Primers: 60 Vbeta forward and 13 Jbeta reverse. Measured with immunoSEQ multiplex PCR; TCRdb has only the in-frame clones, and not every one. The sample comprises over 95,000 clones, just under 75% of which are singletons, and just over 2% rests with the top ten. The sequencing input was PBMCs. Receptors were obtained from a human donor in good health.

The CDR3 loop is CASSWLGGTVSRAEAFF. CDR3 DNA sequence: TGTGCCAGCAGTTGGCTTGGAGGGACAGTGAGTCGCGCTGAAGCTTTCTTT. This chain connects TRBV28 to TRBJ1-1; TRBD1 aligns across 7 bases. In germline, CDR1 is MDHEN, CDR2 SYDVKM. The CDR3 length is 17 residues. After removal of 4 bases from V and 6 bases from J, the junction contained 17 bases not matched to a gene.

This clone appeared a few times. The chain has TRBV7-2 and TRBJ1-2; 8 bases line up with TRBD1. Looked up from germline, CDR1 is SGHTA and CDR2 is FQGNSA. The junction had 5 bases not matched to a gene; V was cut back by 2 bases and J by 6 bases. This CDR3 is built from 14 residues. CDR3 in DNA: TGTGCCAGCAGCTTAAGTCGGGGACAGGATGGCTACACCTTC. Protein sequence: CASSLSRGQDGYTF.

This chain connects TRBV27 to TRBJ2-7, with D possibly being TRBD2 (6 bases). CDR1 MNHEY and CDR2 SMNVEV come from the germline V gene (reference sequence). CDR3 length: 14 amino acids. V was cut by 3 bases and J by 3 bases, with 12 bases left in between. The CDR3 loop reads CASSFAGIGYEQYF. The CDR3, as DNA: TGTGCCAGCAGTTTTGCGGGAATAGGCTACGAGCAGTACTTC.

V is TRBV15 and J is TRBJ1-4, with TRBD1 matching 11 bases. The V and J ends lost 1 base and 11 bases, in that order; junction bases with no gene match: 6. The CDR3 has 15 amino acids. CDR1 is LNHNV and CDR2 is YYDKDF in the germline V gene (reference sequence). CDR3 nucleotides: TGTGCCACCAGCAGAGGCGGGACAGGGGGGATGAAACTGTTTTTT. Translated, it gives CATSRGGTGGMKLFF.

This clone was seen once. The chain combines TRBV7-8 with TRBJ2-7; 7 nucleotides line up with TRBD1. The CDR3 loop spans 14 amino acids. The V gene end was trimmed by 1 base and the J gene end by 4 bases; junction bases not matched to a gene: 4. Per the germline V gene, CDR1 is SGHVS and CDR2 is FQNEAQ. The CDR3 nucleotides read TGTGCCAGCAGCTTAGGCAGGGGGAGTTACGAGCAGTACTTC. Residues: CASSLGRGSYEQYF.

The CDR3 loop is CASSSVPGRNQPQHF. The CDR3 DNA follows: TGTGCCAGCAGCTCCGTTCCGGGTCGGAATCAGCCCCAGCATTTT. The chain links TRBV6-5 to TRBJ1-5; D unclear. Per germline, CDR1 MNHEY and CDR2 SVGAGI. The CDR3 contains 15 residues. Between the trimmed V and J ends, which lost 6 bases and 4 bases, there was a span of 16 bases.

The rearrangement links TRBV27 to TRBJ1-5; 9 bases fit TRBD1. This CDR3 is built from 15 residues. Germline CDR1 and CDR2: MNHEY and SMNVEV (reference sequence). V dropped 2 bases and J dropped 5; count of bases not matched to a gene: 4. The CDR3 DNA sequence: TGTGCCAGCAGTTTACACAGGGGGCGAGATCAGCCCCAGCATTTT. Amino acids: CASSLHRGRDQPQHF.

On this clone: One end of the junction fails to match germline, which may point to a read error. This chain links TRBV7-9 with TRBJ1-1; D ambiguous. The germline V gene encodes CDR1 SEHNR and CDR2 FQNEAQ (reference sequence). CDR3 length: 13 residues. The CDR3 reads CSSSFELDTEAFF. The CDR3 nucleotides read TGTTCCAGCAGCTTTGAGCTTGACACTGAAGCTTTCTTT.

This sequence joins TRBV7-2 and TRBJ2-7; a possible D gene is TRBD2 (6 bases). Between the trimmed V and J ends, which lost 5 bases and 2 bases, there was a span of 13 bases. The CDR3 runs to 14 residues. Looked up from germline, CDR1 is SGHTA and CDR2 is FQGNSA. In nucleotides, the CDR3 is TGTGCCAGCAGCCCATCACCGGGAGCCTACGAGCAGTACTTC. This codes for CASSPSPGAYEQYF.

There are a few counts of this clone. The CDR3 bases are TGCGCCAGCAGTAACCGGGACAGGGGGAATTCACCCCTCCACTTT. Protein: CASSNRDRGNSPLHF. J is TRBJ1-6 and V is TRBV10-2; 11 bases line up with TRBD1. The CDR3 covers 15 residues. The J segment lost 7 bases and the V segment lost 5 bases, leaving 4 bases of the junction unmatched. From germline, CDR1 is WSHSY and CDR2 SAAADI.

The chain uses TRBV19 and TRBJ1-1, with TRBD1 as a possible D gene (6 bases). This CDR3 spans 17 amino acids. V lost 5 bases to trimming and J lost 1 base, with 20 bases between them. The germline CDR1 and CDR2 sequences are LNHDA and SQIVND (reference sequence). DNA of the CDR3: TGTGCCAGTAGTGGGCGAGGGCAGGGGAACTGGAACACTGAAGCTTTCTTT. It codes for CASSGRGQGNWNTEAFF.

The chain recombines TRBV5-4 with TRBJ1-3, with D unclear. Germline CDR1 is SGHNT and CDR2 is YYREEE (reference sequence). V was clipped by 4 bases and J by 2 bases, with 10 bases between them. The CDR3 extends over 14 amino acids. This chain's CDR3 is CASSPDLTGNTIYF. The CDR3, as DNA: TGTGCCAGCAGCCCGGACTTGACTGGAAACACCATATATTTT.

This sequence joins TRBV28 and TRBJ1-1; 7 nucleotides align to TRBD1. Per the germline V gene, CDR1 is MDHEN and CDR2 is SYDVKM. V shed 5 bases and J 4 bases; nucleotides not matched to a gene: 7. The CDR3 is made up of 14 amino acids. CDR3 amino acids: CASSTRQGATEAFF. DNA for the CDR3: TGTGCCAGCAGTACCAGACAGGGCGCCACTGAAGCTTTCTTT.

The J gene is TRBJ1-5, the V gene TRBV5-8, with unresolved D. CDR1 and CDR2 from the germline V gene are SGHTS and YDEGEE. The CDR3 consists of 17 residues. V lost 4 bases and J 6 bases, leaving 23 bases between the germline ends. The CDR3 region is CASSGTGSITRGQPQHF. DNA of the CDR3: TGTGCCAGCAGCGGCACGGGGTCTATTACACGGGGTCAGCCCCAGCATTTT. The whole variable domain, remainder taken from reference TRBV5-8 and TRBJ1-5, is EAGVTQSPTHLIKTRGQQATLRCSPISGHTSVYWYQQALGLGLQFLLWYDEGEERNRGNFPPRFSGRQFPNYSSELNVNALELEDSALYLCASSGTGSITRGQPQHFGDGTRLSIL.

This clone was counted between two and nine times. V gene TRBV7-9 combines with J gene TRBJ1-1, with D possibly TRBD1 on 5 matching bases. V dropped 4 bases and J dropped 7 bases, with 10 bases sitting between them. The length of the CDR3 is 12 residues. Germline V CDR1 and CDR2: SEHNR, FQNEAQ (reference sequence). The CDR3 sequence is CASSSQGYEAFF. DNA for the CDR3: TGTGCCAGCAGCTCTCAGGGATATGAAGCTTTCTTT.

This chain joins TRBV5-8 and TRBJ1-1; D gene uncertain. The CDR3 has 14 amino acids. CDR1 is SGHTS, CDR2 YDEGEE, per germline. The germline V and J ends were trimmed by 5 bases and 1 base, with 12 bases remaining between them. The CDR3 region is CASRTYLWNTEAFF. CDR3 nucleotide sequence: TGTGCCAGCAGAACCTACCTTTGGAACACTGAAGCTTTCTTT.

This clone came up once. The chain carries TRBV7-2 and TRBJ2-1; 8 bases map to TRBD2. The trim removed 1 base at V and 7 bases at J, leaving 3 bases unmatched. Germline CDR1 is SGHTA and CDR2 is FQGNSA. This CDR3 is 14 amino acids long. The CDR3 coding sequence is TGTGCCAGCAGCTTAGATATAGCGGGGAATGAGCAGTTCTTC. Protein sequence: CASSLDIAGNEQFF.

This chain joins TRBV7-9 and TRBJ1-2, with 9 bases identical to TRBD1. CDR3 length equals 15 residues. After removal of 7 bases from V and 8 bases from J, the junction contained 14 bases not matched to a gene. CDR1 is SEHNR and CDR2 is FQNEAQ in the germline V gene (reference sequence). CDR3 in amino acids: CASTPARDRVYGYTF. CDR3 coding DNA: TGTGCCAGCACCCCCGCCCGGGACAGGGTATACGGCTACACCTTC. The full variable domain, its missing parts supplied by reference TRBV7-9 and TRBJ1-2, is DTGVSQNPRHKITKRGQNVTFRCDPISEHNRLYWYRQTLGQGPEFLTYFQNEAQLEKSRLLSDRFSAERPKGSFSTLEIQRTEQGDSAMYLCASTPARDRVYGYTFGSGTRLTVV.